The TCR beta chain described here comes from a study of T cells in Graves' hyperthyroidism and ophthalmopathy. Germline CDR1 reads MNHNS; CDR2 reads SASEGT. V lost 5 bases to trimming and J lost 7 bases; unmatched junction nucleotides: 6. This CDR3 is 14 amino acids long. This clonotype has just one count. Its antigen remains unidentified. RNA transcripts served as the template for amplifying TCR beta CDR3 regions. TCR CDR3 regions were first amplified by RT-PCR with HTBI primers. TCRdb fed the multiplex PCR reads into MiXCR, producing one record per CDR3 protein. The data hold hundreds of thousands of distinct CDR3 sequences, with about 16% observed a single time. Study conclusions and caveats: Most thyroid clonotypes expanded above 0.001 appeared in blood too.

No ophthalmopathy progression within 18 months constituted stable Graves' hyperthyroidism. Used for diagnoses were clinical symptoms, serum thyroxine and TRAb, thyroid ultrasound and orbital computed tomography. The sequenced sample was blood. This sequence originates from a woman in her twenties or thirties with Graves' hyperthyroidism. The rearrangement links TRBV6-1 to TRBJ2-1, with TRBD1 matching 9 bases. The DNA for the CDR3 is TGTGCCAGCAGTACGGGACAGGGAATGAATGAGCAGTTCTTC. Translation: CASSTGQGMNEQFF.